Each of the 31 T cell receptor beta chains below was sequenced from the same sample in a study of CD8 T cells in ankylosing spondylitis. Via MiXCR, TCRdb re-called the 5' RACE reads, giving one row per CDR3 protein. The top ten hold around 1% of the sample, which has some 340,000 distinct CDR3 sequences, roughly 14% seen once. Sequencing was carried out using blood, either unsorted or a sorted T cell fraction (not recorded which). All receptors come from a male donor with ankylosing spondylitis or in good health (not recorded which).

This clonotype was seen at least ten times. This chain joins TRBV7-9 and TRBJ2-1, with D perhaps matching TRBD1 or TRBD2 (5 bases each). Germline values: CDR1 SEHNR, CDR2 FQNEAQ (reference sequence). V was cut by 5 bases and J by 9 bases, with 23 bases left in between. This CDR3 contains 16 residues. The CDR3 spells CASSRSLAERGGEQFF. In DNA form, the CDR3 reads TGTGCCAGCAGCCGCTCCCTCGCGGAGAGGGGCGGTGAGCAGTTCTTC. Looking up the rest from reference TRBV7-9 and TRBJ2-1 gives the full variable domain: DTGVSQNPRHKITKRGQNVTFRCDPISEHNRLYWYRQTLGQGPEFLTYFQNEAQLEKSRLLSDRFSAERPKGSFSTLEIQRTEQGDSAMYLCASSRSLAERGGEQFFGPGTRLTVL.

This clonotype was found once. The chain has TRBV12-3 or TRBV12-4 and TRBJ2-7; D perhaps matches TRBD1 (5 bases). CDR3 size: 14 residues. V was shortened by 1 base and J by 2 bases, with 9 bases between the two germline ends. CDR3 in DNA: TGTGCCAGCAGTTTAGGACCCAGGGCCTACGAGCAGTACTTC. It is translated as CASSLGPRAYEQYF.

There are a few counts of this clonotype. The chain links TRBV4-1 to TRBJ1-1; D unclear. V lost 0 bases and J lost 6, with 8 bases in between. Germline values: CDR1 MGHRA, CDR2 YSYEKL. The CDR3 covers 13 residues. DNA of the CDR3: TGCGCCAGCAGCCAAGAGGGAAGGGCTGAAGCTTTCTTT. Its translation is CASSQEGRAEAFF.

This clonotype has more than one count but fewer than ten. V usage is TRBV12-3 or TRBV12-4 and J usage is TRBJ2-3; the match to TRBD2 covers 11 bases. J lost 5 bases, V lost 6 bases, and 7 bases had no gene match. The CDR3 spans 15 residues. The CDR3 loop reads CASSPSGGIQDTQYF. The CDR3 DNA reads as TGTGCCAGCAGCCCTAGCGGGGGGATTCAAGATACGCAGTATTTT.

This clonotype occurred once. The J gene is TRBJ2-5, the V gene TRBV6-2 or TRBV6-3, with TRBD2 matching over 8 bases. CDR3 size: 13 residues. V was pared by 5 bases and J by 11 bases, with 10 bases of the junction left unmatched. Germline V lookup: CDR1 MNHEY, CDR2 SVGEGT. The CDR3 sequence: CASSLRGGEAQYF. CDR3 nucleotide sequence: TGTGCCAGCAGTCTACGGGGGGGAGAGGCTCAGTACTTC.

The chain combines TRBV4-1 with TRBJ2-3, with TRBD2 as a possible D gene (6 bases). The CDR3 length is 18 residues. Germline V gene data show CDR1 as MGHRA and CDR2 as YSYEKL. The V end lost 2 bases, the J end lost 0 bases, and 18 bases lay between the germline ends. CDR3 protein: CASSQTIYGGTSTDTQYF. The CDR3 coding sequence is TGCGCCAGCAGCCAAACGATTTATGGGGGGACTAGCACAGATACGCAGTATTTT.

This clonotype showed up just a few times. The chain couples TRBV15 to TRBJ1-4; D is ambiguous. Trimming took off 6 bases at V and 2 bases at J, with 10 bases between the two ends. Germline loops: CDR1 LNHNV, CDR2 YYDKDF (reference sequence). This CDR3 is built from 14 residues. The CDR3 bases are TGTGCCACCAGAGAGACACCCACTAATGAAAAACTGTTTTTT. Its translation: CATRETPTNEKLFF.

This clonotype was seen a few times. CDR3 in amino acids: CASSLEDGSTDTQYF. The CDR3 coding sequence is TGCGCCAGCAGCTTGGAGGACGGCAGCACAGATACGCAGTATTTT. The chain joins TRBV5-1 to TRBJ2-3; unclear D gene. Germline loops: CDR1 SGHRS, CDR2 YFSETQ. Trimming took off 0 bases at V and 0 bases at J, with 8 bases between the two ends. This CDR3 region has 15 residues.

CDR3 nucleotides: TGTGCCAGCAGTATTGGTACGGGAGTCTACAATGAGCAGTTCTTC. Amino acid sequence: CASSIGTGVYNEQFF. The chain recombines TRBV12-3 or TRBV12-4 with TRBJ2-1; weak D call: TRBD2 (6 bases). Trimming took 5 bases from V and 3 from J, leaving 14 bases between them. CDR3 length: 15 residues.

The chain has TRBV14 and TRBJ2-3, with a possible D match to TRBD2 (5 bases). The length of the CDR3 is 17 residues. CDR1 is SGHDN and CDR2 is FVKESK in the germline V gene. CDR3 protein: CSTSTREEKRVADTQYF. CDR3 coding DNA: TGTTCCACCTCCACCCGGGAAGAAAAAAGGGTCGCAGATACGCAGTATTTT.

This clonotype was seen a few times. The chain recombines TRBV29-1 with TRBJ1-3; a possible D gene is TRBD1 (5 bases). The CDR3 covers 13 residues. Germline values: CDR1 SQVTM, CDR2 ANQGSEA. The V and J ends lost 2 bases and 5 bases respectively, with 10 bases between them. CDR3 DNA: TGCAGCGTTGAAACCCCAGGGAGAAACACCATATATTTT. Residues: CSVETPGRNTIYF.

This chain connects TRBV12-3 or TRBV12-4 to TRBJ1-1; 11 nucleotides line up with TRBD1. The CDR3 consists of 12 residues. The V and J ends lost 4 bases and 10 bases, in that order; junction bases with no gene match: 2. CDR3: CASSSDRGPAFF. The CDR3 coding sequence is TGTGCCAGCAGTTCGGACAGGGGGCCAGCTTTCTTT.

This clonotype was observed a handful of times. The rearrangement links TRBV15 to TRBJ2-3; D is ambiguous. The CDR3 length is 11 residues. V shed 3 bases and J shed 6 bases, with 4 bases lying between them. CDR1 and CDR2 (germline): LNHNV, YYDKDF (reference sequence). The CDR3 coding sequence is TGTGCCACCAGCAGGAAGGATACGCAGTATTTT. It codes for CATSRKDTQYF.

This clonotype was detected only a few times. The chain employs TRBV9 and TRBJ1-4; 9 bases match TRBD1. The V gene's germline CDR1 is SGDLS and CDR2 YYNGEE. This CDR3 has 14 residues. V was pared by 3 bases and J by 6 bases, with 3 bases of the junction left unmatched. In nucleotides, the CDR3 is TGTGCCAGCAGCGCCGGGACAGGGCATGAAAAACTGTTTTTT. Translating it yields CASSAGTGHEKLFF.

The genes are TRBV7-6 and TRBJ2-3, with 10 bases matching TRBD2. The CDR3 loop spans 15 amino acids. V lost 3 bases, J lost 4 bases, and 4 bases stayed unmatched. Germline lookup yields CDR1 SGHVS and CDR2 FNYEAQ. The CDR3 region is CASSFSSGRPDTQYF. CDR3 DNA sequence: TGTGCCAGCAGCTTCTCTAGCGGGAGACCAGATACGCAGTATTTT.

This clonotype was counted many times. This sequence joins TRBV5-6 and TRBJ1-4; D not certain. The V gene lost 4 bases and the J gene lost 4 bases, with 14 bases spanning the gap. Germline-derived CDR1 and CDR2 are SGHDT and YYEEEE. There are 15 residues in the CDR3. The CDR3 region has the DNA TGTGCCAGCAGCGAGTTGGACGGTTATAATGAAAAACTGTTTTTT. The encoded protein is CASSELDGYNEKLFF.

This clonotype has more than one count but fewer than ten. V gene TRBV5-1 combines with J gene TRBJ2-3; 12 nucleotides match TRBD1. CDR3 length: 16 amino acids. After removal of 4 bases from V and 5 bases from J, the junction contained 8 bases not matched to a gene. Per germline, CDR1 SGHRS and CDR2 YFSETQ. The CDR3 DNA sequence: TGCGCCAGCAGCCCTGGGACAGGGGGCCCGATAGATACGCAGTATTTT. Encoded protein: CASSPGTGGPIDTQYF.

V gene TRBV20-1 combines with J gene TRBJ2-3; 10 bases agree with TRBD2. Germline V gives CDR1 DFQATT, CDR2 SNEGSKA (reference sequence). J lost 3 bases, V lost 5 bases, and 11 bases had no gene match. The CDR3 runs 16 residues. Written as DNA, the CDR3 is TGCAGTGCTCCCCGGGTAGCGGGGGGTATGACAGATACGCAGTATTTT. As protein: CSAPRVAGGMTDTQYF.

This clonotype showed up just a few times. This chain joins TRBV3-1 and TRBJ2-5; D is tentatively TRBD1 or TRBD2 (7 bases each). V lost 3 bases and J lost 5, with 19 bases in between. The CDR3 has 16 residues. Per the germline V gene, CDR1 is LGHDT and CDR2 is YNNKEL (reference sequence). The CDR3, as DNA: TGTGCCAGCAGCCAGGGGGGGGCCAGGGGGTCCGAGACCCAGTACTTC. Its translation is CASSQGGARGSETQYF.

V and J are TRBV5-1 and TRBJ2-1; 9 bases align to TRBD1. V shed 0 bases, J shed 0 bases, and the junction held 4 bases outside the gene matches. The CDR3 consists of 17 residues. The germline V gene encodes CDR1 SGHRS and CDR2 YFSETQ. In DNA form, the CDR3 reads TGCGCCAGCAGCTTGGCCGGGACAGGGAGCTCCTACAATGAGCAGTTCTTC. Translated: CASSLAGTGSSYNEQFF.

This clonotype has more than one count but fewer than ten. CDR3: CASHRTGGNEQFF. DNA of the CDR3: TGTGCCAGTCACCGGACAGGGGGCAATGAGCAGTTCTTC. The chain has TRBV5-6 and TRBJ2-1, with 10 bases lining up with TRBD1. With 8 bases clipped from V and 6 bases from J, the junction kept 5 bases outside the gene matches. Germline V lookup: CDR1 SGHDT, CDR2 YYEEEE. This CDR3 has 13 amino acids.

V and J are TRBV2 and TRBJ1-2; TRBD1 might be the D (5 bases). Trimming removed 5 bases at V and 6 bases at J, with 16 bases between. Germline-derived CDR1 and CDR2 are SNHLY and FYNNEI. The CDR3 contains 14 residues. The DNA for the CDR3 is TGTGCCAGCAGTACGACAGAGTTGGGAAATGGCTACACCTTC. Translating it yields CASSTTELGNGYTF.

In DNA form, the CDR3 reads TGTGCCAGCAGCCAAGTTACCGCCAGCTACGAGCAGTACTTC. Its protein product is CASSQVTASYEQYF. This chain links TRBV4-2 with TRBJ2-7, with D unclear. V lost 1 base and J 3 bases, leaving 10 bases between the germline ends. The CDR3 is 14 amino acids. CDR1 is LGHNA and CDR2 is YNFKEQ in the germline V gene.

The chain links TRBV11-1 to TRBJ2-6; 7 positions match TRBD1. V shed 0 bases and J 0 bases; nucleotides not matched to a gene: 8. This CDR3 has 19 residues. CDR1 SGHAT and CDR2 FQDESV come from the germline V gene (reference sequence). Here the CDR3 reads CASSLASGTVSSGANVLTF. CDR3 DNA: TGTGCCAGCAGCTTAGCGTCGGGGACAGTTAGCTCTGGGGCCAACGTCCTGACTTTC. Supplemented by reference TRBV11-1 and TRBJ2-6, the full variable domain reads EAEVAQSPRYKITEKSQAVAFWCDPISGHATLYWYRQILGQGPELLVQFQDESVVDDSQLPKDRFSAERLKGVDSTLKIQPAELGDSAMYLCASSLASGTVSSGANVLTFGAGSRLTVL.

This clonotype was observed at least ten times. The chain uses TRBV29-1 and TRBJ2-5; D not certain. Germline V lookup: CDR1 SQVTM, CDR2 ANQGSEA. The CDR3 runs to 11 residues. V was shortened by 7 bases and J by 3 bases, with 9 bases between the two germline ends. CDR3 DNA sequence: TGCAGCGCCCCGCGGAAAGAGACCCAGTACTTC. As protein: CSAPRKETQYF. The full variable domain, its missing parts supplied by reference TRBV29-1 and TRBJ2-5, is SAVISQKPSRDICQRGTSLTIQCQVDSQVTMMFWYRQQPGQSLTLIATANQGSEATYESGFVIDKFPISRPNLTFSTLTVSNMSPEDSSIYLCSAPRKETQYFGPGTRLLVL.

The chain joins TRBV7-9 to TRBJ1-2; D not resolved. The V and J ends lost 5 bases and 5 bases respectively, with 9 bases between them. This CDR3 contains 12 residues. Germline loops: CDR1 SEHNR, CDR2 FQNEAQ (reference sequence). DNA for the CDR3: TGTGCCAGCAGCCGTGGGAATTATGGCTACACCTTC. It specifies CASSRGNYGYTF.

The rearrangement links TRBV18 to TRBJ1-2; 7 bases match TRBD1. This CDR3 contains 13 residues. Germline values: CDR1 KGHSH, CDR2 LQKENI. V trimming: 2 bases; J trimming: 8 bases; junction bases outside the gene matches: 5. CDR3 region: CASSPLAGGGYTF. The DNA of the CDR3 is TGTGCCAGCTCACCATTGGCAGGGGGAGGCTACACCTTC.

This clonotype was seen a few times. This sequence joins TRBV7-2 and TRBJ2-7; no firm D call. The CDR3 totals 15 residues. V was shortened by 3 bases and J by 2 bases, with 14 bases between the two germline ends. Germline CDR1 is SGHTA and CDR2 is FQGNSA. The CDR3, as DNA: TGTGCCAGCAGCTTTACCCTGGACGGTACCTACGAGCAGTACTTC. It yields the protein CASSFTLDGTYEQYF.

V usage is TRBV20-1 and J usage is TRBJ1-5; a weak D match, TRBD1 (6 bases). V gave up 8 bases and J gave up 6 bases, with 17 bases separating them. Germline V gene lookup returns CDR1 DFQATT and CDR2 SNEGSKA (reference sequence). The CDR3 is 13 amino acids. CDR3 region: CSTTRGPGQPQHF. The CDR3 DNA is TGCAGTACCACCCGGGGGCCCGGTCAGCCCCAGCATTTT.

This clonotype was recorded at least ten times. V is TRBV21-1 and J is TRBJ2-1; the table's D call TRBD2 went unverified against the DNA. TRBV21-1 is given as a pseudogene. This CDR3 has 17 residues. Written as DNA, the CDR3 is TGTGCCAGCAGCCGAGGACTAGCGGGAGGGAGGCTCTATGAGCAGTTCTTC. Protein product: CASSRGLAGGRLYEQFF.

V gene TRBV6-5 combines with J gene TRBJ2-4; either TRBD1 or TRBD2 may fit D (5 bases each). Germline-derived CDR1 and CDR2 are MNHEY and SVGAGI. The V and J ends lost 6 bases and 6 bases respectively, with 9 bases between them. This CDR3 contains 12 residues. The CDR3 protein is CASRSGTNIQYF. As DNA, the CDR3 is TGTGCCAGCAGGTCGGGGACAAACATTCAGTACTTC.